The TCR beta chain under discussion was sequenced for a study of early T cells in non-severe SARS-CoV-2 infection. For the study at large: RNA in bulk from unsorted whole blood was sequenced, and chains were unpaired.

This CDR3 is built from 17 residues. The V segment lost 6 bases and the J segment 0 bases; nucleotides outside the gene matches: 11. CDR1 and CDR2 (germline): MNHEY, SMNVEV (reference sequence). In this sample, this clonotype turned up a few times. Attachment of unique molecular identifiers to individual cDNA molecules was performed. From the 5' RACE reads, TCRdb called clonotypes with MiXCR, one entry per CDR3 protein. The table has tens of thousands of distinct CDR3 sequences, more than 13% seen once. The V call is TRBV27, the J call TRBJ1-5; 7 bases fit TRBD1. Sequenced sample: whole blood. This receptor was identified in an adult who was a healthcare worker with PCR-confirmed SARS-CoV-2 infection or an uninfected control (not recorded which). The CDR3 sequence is CASSQRGTAFSNQPQHF. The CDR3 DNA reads TGTGCCAGCAGCCAACGCGGGACAGCTTTTAGCAATCAGCCCCAGCATTTT.